These T cell receptor beta chains were read from a single sample in a study of blood T cell repertoires in COVID-19. Profiled with immunoSEQ multiplex PCR; TCRdb holds only in-frame clones, not every one. The top ten clones hold around 11% of a sample with approximately 260,000 clones, 80% to 85% of them seen once. The sequencing sample was made of peripheral blood. The receptors derive from a woman aged 60-75 years with active or convalescent COVID-19. Each CDR3 is given with its conserved first and last residue. The order of the fields is clone size, V gene, J gene, D gene, CDR3 DNA, CDR3 protein. D genes are given only for firm matches. Rows may omit the clone size; those that give it use once, few, many or a size class.

>once|TRBV7-2|TRBJ2-7|TRBD1
TGTGCCAGCAGCTTAAATCCGGGACAGGGGACGTCCGAGCAGTACTTC
CASSLNPGQGTSEQYF
>NA|TRBV6-5|TRBJ1-6|TRBD1
TGTGCCAGCAGTTACTCGGCAGGGACAGTCAATTCACCCCTCCACTTT
CASSYSAGTVNSPLHF
>NA|TRBV10-3|TRBJ1-1|TRBD1
TGTGCCATCTCTTCGGACAGGGGGGGCACTGAAGCTTTCTTT
CAISSDRGGTEAFF
>NA|TRBV18|TRBJ1-1|NA
TGTGCCAGCTCACTATCAGACAGGAGTGAAGCTTTCTTT
CASSLSDRSEAFF
>once|TRBV2|TRBJ2-5|NA
TGTGCCAGCACGGGGGGCGGAGAGACCCAGTACTTC
CASTGGGETQYF
>once|TRBV5-1|TRBJ1-3|NA
TGCGCCAGCAGCTTTTATGCGGGTAACTCTGGAAACACCATATATTTT
CASSFYAGNSGNTIYF
>NA|TRBV19|TRBJ1-1|TRBD1
TGTGCCAGTTCCCAGGGGGCCCCTGAAGCTTTCTTT
CASSQGAPEAFF
>NA|TRBV27|TRBJ1-2|NA
TGTGCCAGCAGTCCCCGTGTAGCCCTCTATGGCTACACCTTC
CASSPRVALYGYTF
>NA|TRBV6-2/TRBV6-3|TRBJ1-5|NA
TGTGCCAGCAGTTATGCGGGGGCTAGCAATCAGCCCCAGCATTTT
CASSYAGASNQPQHF
>NA|TRBV19|TRBJ1-2|NA
TGTGCCAGTAGAAAAGCCCCGGAGGCCTATGGCTACACCTTC
CASRKAPEAYGYTF
>NA|TRBV4-1|TRBJ1-1|TRBD1
TGCGCCAGCAGCCAAGATTCTGCGGGACAGGGGGCAAGCACTGAAGCTTTCTTT
CASSQDSAGQGASTEAFF
>NA|TRBV11-2|TRBJ1-1|NA
TGTGCCAGCAGCTTGCGCCGGAACACTGAAGCTTTCTTT
CASSLRRNTEAFF
>NA|TRBV15|TRBJ2-4|TRBD1
TGTGCCACCAGCAGTGGGGACAGGCAGCTAGCCAAAAACATTCAGTACTTC
CATSSGDRQLAKNIQYF
>NA|TRBV6-5|TRBJ1-2|TRBD1
TGTGCCAGCAGGCCGACAGGGATCTATGGCTACACCTTC
CASRPTGIYGYTF
>once|TRBV19|TRBJ1-5|TRBD1
TGTGCCAGTAGTATAGCCACAGGGGGCAGGAGCAATCAGCCCCAGCATTTT
CASSIATGGRSNQPQHF
>NA|TRBV7-2|TRBJ2-1|TRBD2
TGTGCCAGCAGCTTAGCACCCTCCGGGACTAGCTACAATGAGCAGTTCTTC
CASSLAPSGTSYNEQFF
>NA|TRBV5-1|TRBJ1-6|TRBD1
TGCGCCAGCAGCGGGGGACAGGGGGTGAATTCACCCCTCCACTTT
CASSGGQGVNSPLHF
>NA|TRBV5-1|TRBJ2-7|NA
TGCGCCAGCAGCTTCATCGGCCCTGGGGCTGGTCGGACCGACCCCCCCTACGAGCAGTACTTC
CASSFIGPGAGRTDPPYEQYF
>NA|TRBV18|TRBJ1-5|NA
TGTGCCAGCTCACCACTAGGGGGGGATCAGCCCCAGCATTTT
CASSPLGGDQPQHF
>NA|TRBV2|TRBJ2-7|TRBD1
TGTGCCAGCAGTGACCGGGACAGATCCTACGAGCAGTACTTC
CASSDRDRSYEQYF
>NA|TRBV7-2|TRBJ1-6|NA
TGTGCCAGCAGCTTACCCGGCAGGGGACAAATTATGGGTTCACCCCTCCACTTT
CASSLPGRGQIMGSPLHF
>few|TRBV6-5|TRBJ2-7|TRBD1
TGTGCCAGCAACCCCGGGACAGGGTTATACGAGCAGTACTTC
CASNPGTGLYEQYF
>NA|TRBV6-5|TRBJ2-3|TRBD2
TGTGCCAGCAGTTCAACCCGGGCGGGGGGGGACACGCAGTATTTT
CASSSTRAGGDTQYF
>NA|TRBV4-1|TRBJ2-3|TRBD2
TGCGCCAGCAGCCAGGGACTAGTGGGCACAGATACGCAGTATTTT
CASSQGLVGTDTQYF
>NA|TRBV5-6|TRBJ1-2|NA
TGTGCCAGCAGCTTGGGTCGCAGGGGACGCTATGGCTACACCTTC
CASSLGRRGRYGYTF
>few|TRBV20-1|TRBJ2-3|NA
TGCAGTCCCGGACAAGATACGCAGTATTTT
CSPGQDTQYF
>NA|TRBV7-8|TRBJ2-5|NA
TGTGCCAGCAGCTTACGCCACACGGGGGGCATACCGGAGACCCAGTACTTC
CASSLRHTGGIPETQYF
>NA|TRBV9|TRBJ2-5|TRBD1
TGTGCCAGCAGCTTCCGACAGGGAGAGACCCAGTACTTC
CASSFRQGETQYF
>NA|TRBV9|TRBJ1-2|TRBD1
TGTGCCAGCAGCAACAGGGGGGACTATGGCTACACCTTC
CASSNRGDYGYTF
>NA|TRBV2|TRBJ1-2|NA
TGTGCCAGCACCGTCGACAGGCGCCTTGGGTGGACCTTC
CASTVDRRLGWTF
>NA|TRBV19|TRBJ1-1|TRBD1
TGTGCCAGTAGTAAGGACAGGGCCACTGAAGCTTTCTTT
CASSKDRATEAFF
>NA|TRBV18|TRBJ1-5|TRBD1
TGTGCCAGCTCGCCGACCGGGACAGGGATGATTCAAGGTCAGCCCCAGCATTTT
CASSPTGTGMIQGQPQHF
>NA|TRBV6-5|TRBJ1-3|TRBD1
TGTGCCAGCAGTTCCAGACAGGGGCGCTCTGGAAACACCATATATTTT
CASSSRQGRSGNTIYF
>NA|TRBV6-5|TRBJ1-2|TRBD1
TGTGCCAGCAGTCCGGACAGGGGGCTCTATGGCTACACCTTC
CASSPDRGLYGYTF
>NA|TRBV19|TRBJ1-2|NA
TGTGCCAGTAGTATTGGGACATCCCTGAGCCTCGGCTACACCTTC
CASSIGTSLSLGYTF
>NA|TRBV7-9|TRBJ1-2|TRBD1
TGTGCCAGCAGCTTGGGACAGGGGGGCTATGGCTACACCTTC
CASSLGQGGYGYTF
>once|TRBV7-2|TRBJ2-1|TRBD2
TGTGCCAGCAGCTTAGGTAGCGGGAGCTCCTACAATGAGCAGTTCTTC
CASSLGSGSSYNEQFF
>NA|TRBV29-1|TRBJ1-2|TRBD1
TGCAGCGTTGGGGCAGGGGGCTATGGCTACACCTTC
CSVGAGGYGYTF
>NA|TRBV6-5|TRBJ1-5|NA
TGTGCCACGGTATCACAGGGTAATAGCAATCAGCCCCAGCATTTT
CATVSQGNSNQPQHF
>few|TRBV15|TRBJ2-7|NA
TGTGCCACCGCCGCGGGGCCTACCTACGAGCAGTACTTC
CATAAGPTYEQYF
>NA|TRBV28|TRBJ1-1|NA
TGTGCCAGCAGACCCCGAGGCAGCTGGAACACTGAAGCTTTCTTT
CASRPRGSWNTEAFF
>NA|TRBV27|TRBJ1-5|NA
TGTGCCAGCAGTGACAGGCGATATCAGCCCCAGCATTTT
CASSDRRYQPQHF
>once|TRBV3-1/TRBV3-2|TRBJ1-6|NA
TGTGCCAGGCTCCTGGCGGCCCGGCCCCCTTTTTATAATTCACCCCTCCACTTT
CARLLAARPPFYNSPLHF
>NA|TRBV28|TRBJ2-4|TRBD1
TGTGCCAGCACCAAATCGGGACAGGCGAAAAACATTCAGTACTTC
CASTKSGQAKNIQYF
>NA|TRBV9|TRBJ2-1|TRBD1
TGTGCCAGCAGCACAGGGGGGAATGAGCAGTTCTTC
CASSTGGNEQFF
>NA|TRBV6-6|TRBJ2-3|TRBD1
TGTGCCAGCAGTTACTCGAGGGGGCGTGGGCGTACGCAGTATTTT
CASSYSRGRGRTQYF
>few|TRBV7-9|TRBJ1-1|NA
TGTGCCAGCAGCCCAGGTGAATTCGGAGCTTTCTTT
CASSPGEFGAFF
>NA|TRBV5-1|TRBJ2-1|NA
TGCGCCAGCAGCCTTCCAGGACAGATCTGGGAGCAGTTCTTC
CASSLPGQIWEQFF
>NA|TRBV9|TRBJ1-3|NA
TGTGCCAGCAGCGTAGGTTATCAGGCGAGCTCTGGAAACACCATATATTTT
CASSVGYQASSGNTIYF
>NA|TRBV5-1|TRBJ1-1|NA
TGCGCCAGCAGCTTGGATTCCGGGACAAGGGCTGAAGCTTTCTTT
CASSLDSGTRAEAFF
>once|TRBV7-2|TRBJ2-1|TRBD2
TGTGCCAGCAGCTACGACGGCGGGGGATACAATGAGCAGTTCTTC
CASSYDGGGYNEQFF
>NA|TRBV7-2|TRBJ2-5|NA
TGTGCCAGCAGCTTAGTCTGGGCTCAAGAGACCCAGTACTTC
CASSLVWAQETQYF
>NA|TRBV4-1|TRBJ2-6|TRBD1
TGCGCCAGCACCCGTAGTCCGGGACAGGGGGCTTCTGGGGCCAACGTCCTGACTTTC
CASTRSPGQGASGANVLTF
>NA|TRBV3-1/TRBV3-2|TRBJ1-5|NA
TGTGCCAGCAGCCAGGGAGGTCAGCCCCAGCATTTT
CASSQGGQPQHF
>once|TRBV6-1|TRBJ1-5|NA
TGTGCCAGCAGTGAGCGGAGGAGGGGTAGCAATCAGCCCCAGCATTTT
CASSERRRGSNQPQHF
>NA|TRBV7-2|TRBJ2-5|TRBD2
TGTGCCAGCAGCCGGGGGGGTTGGTACCAAGAGACCCAGTACTTC
CASSRGGWYQETQYF
>NA|TRBV20-1|TRBJ2-1|NA
TGCAGTGCCCCCTCTCCTGAGCAGTTCTTC
CSAPSPEQFF